This T cell receptor beta chain was obtained from a study of technical replicates of blood from several donors. TCRdb's table, derived via immunoSEQ multiplex PCR, lists solely in-frame clones and lacks some. The sample consists of 79,000 or so clones, 85% to 95% of them appearing once. This TCR was recovered from a human donor in good health. Sequenced: T cells isolated from PBMCs.

Written as DNA, the CDR3 is TGCAGCGTTATAACAGGGGACTATGGCTACACCTTC. This codes for CSVITGDYGYTF. V and J are TRBV29-1 and TRBJ1-2; TRBD1 agrees at 7 bases. The V segment lost 5 bases and the J segment 3 bases; nucleotides outside the gene matches: 3. The length of the CDR3 is 12 residues. The V gene's germline CDR1 is SQVTM and CDR2 ANQGSEA. Together with reference TRBV29-1 and TRBJ1-2, the CDR3 gives the full variable domain: SAVISQKPSRDICQRGTSLTIQCQVDSQVTMMFWYRQQPGQSLTLIATANQGSEATYESGFVIDKFPISRPNLTFSTLTVSNMSPEDSSIYLCSVITGDYGYTFGSGTRLTVV.